In this sample, the clone carrying this T cell receptor beta chain turned up many times. Each single cDNA molecule received a unique molecular identifier. In TCRdb, the 5' RACE reads were re-called with MiXCR into one record per CDR3 protein. Of tens of thousands of distinct CDR3 sequences listed, less than 15% were seen once; the top ten hold 4% to 6%. The sample is drawn from a study of early T cells in non-severe SARS-CoV-2 infection. The sample taken for sequencing was whole blood. The sequence was obtained from an adult who was a healthcare worker with PCR-confirmed SARS-CoV-2 infection or an uninfected control (not recorded which).

The CDR3 nucleotides are TGTGCCAGCAGCTTCGACAGGGGGCTAGATACGCAGTATTTT. Its protein is CASSFDRGLDTQYF. The rearrangement joins TRBV7-9 to TRBJ2-3, with 10 bases that match TRBD1. This CDR3 contains 14 residues. Germline CDR1 and CDR2: SEHNR and FQNEAQ (reference sequence). Trimming took 3 bases from V and 5 from J; bases not matched to a gene: 2.